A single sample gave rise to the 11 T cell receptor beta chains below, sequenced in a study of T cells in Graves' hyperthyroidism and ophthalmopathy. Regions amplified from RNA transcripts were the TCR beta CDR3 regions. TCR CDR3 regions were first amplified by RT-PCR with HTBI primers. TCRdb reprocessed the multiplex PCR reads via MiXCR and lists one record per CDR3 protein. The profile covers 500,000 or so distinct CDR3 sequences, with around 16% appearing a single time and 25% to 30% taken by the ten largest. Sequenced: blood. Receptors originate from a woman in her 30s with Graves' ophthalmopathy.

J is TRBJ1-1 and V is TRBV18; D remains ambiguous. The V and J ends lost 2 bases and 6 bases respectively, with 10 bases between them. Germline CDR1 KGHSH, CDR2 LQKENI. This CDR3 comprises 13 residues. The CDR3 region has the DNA TGTGCCAGCTCACCAAGCCGAGACGCTGAAGCTTTCTTT. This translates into CASSPSRDAEAFF.

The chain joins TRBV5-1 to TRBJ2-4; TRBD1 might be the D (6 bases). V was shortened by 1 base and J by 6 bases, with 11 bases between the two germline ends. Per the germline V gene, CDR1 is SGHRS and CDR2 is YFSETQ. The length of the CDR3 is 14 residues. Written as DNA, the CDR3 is TGCGCCAGCAGCTTGACAGGGCTGGGAAACATTCAGTACTTC. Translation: CASSLTGLGNIQYF.

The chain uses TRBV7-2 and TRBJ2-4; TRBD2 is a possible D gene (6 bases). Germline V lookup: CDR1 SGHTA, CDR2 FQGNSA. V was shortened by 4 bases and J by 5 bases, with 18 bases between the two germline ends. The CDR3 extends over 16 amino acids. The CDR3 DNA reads TGTGCCAGCAGCTCCGGGGGTTGGCGATACGAAAACATTCAGTACTTC. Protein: CASSSGGWRYENIQYF.

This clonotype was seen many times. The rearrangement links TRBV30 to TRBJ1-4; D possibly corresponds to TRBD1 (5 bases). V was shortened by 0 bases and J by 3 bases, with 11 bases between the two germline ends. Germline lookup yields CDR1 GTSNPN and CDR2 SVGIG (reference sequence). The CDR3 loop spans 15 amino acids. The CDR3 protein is CAWSVQVGANEKLFF. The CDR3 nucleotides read TGTGCCTGGAGTGTACAGGTTGGAGCTAATGAAAAACTGTTTTTT.

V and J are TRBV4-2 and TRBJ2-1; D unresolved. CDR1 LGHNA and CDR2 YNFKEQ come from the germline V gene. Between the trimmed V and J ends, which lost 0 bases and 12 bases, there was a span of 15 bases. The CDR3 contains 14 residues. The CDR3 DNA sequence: TGTGCCAGCAGCCAAGATAAAGCGCTCCCTCGGCAGTTCTTC. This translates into CASSQDKALPRQFF.

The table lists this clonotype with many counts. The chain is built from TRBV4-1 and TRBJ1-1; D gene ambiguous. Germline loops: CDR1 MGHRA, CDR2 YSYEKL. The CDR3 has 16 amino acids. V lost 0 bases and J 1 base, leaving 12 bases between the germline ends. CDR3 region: CASSQDQVGWNTEAFF. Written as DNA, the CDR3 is TGCGCCAGCAGCCAAGATCAGGTCGGTTGGAACACTGAAGCTTTCTTT.

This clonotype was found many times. CDR3 bases: TGTGCCAGCAGCCCCAGTATGAACACTGAAGCTTTCTTT. Translated, it gives CASSPSMNTEAFF. The chain recombines TRBV6-1 with TRBJ1-1; no reliable D call. V gave up 6 bases and J gave up 0 bases, with 8 bases separating them. Germline V gene sequence: CDR1 MNHNS, CDR2 SASEGT. The length of the CDR3 is 13 residues.

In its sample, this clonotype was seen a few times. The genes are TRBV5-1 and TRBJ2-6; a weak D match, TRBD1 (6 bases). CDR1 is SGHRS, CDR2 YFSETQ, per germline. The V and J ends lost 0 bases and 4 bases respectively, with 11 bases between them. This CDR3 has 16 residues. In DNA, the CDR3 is TGCGCCAGCAGCTTGGCCACAGGGACCGGGGCCAACGTCCTGACTTTC. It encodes CASSLATGTGANVLTF. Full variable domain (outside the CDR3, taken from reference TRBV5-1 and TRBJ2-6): KAGVTQTPRYLIKTRGQQVTLSCSPISGHRSVSWYQQTPGQGLQFLFEYFSETQRNKGNFPGRFSGRQFSNSRSEMNVSTLELGDSALYLCASSLATGTGANVLTFGAGSRLTVL.

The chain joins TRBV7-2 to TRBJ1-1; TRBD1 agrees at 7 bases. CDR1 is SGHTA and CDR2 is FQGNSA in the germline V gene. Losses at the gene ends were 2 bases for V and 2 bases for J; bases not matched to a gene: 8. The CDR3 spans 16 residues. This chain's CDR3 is CASSLLFDRANTEAFF. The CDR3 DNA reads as TGTGCCAGCAGCTTACTGTTTGACAGGGCTAACACTGAAGCTTTCTTT.

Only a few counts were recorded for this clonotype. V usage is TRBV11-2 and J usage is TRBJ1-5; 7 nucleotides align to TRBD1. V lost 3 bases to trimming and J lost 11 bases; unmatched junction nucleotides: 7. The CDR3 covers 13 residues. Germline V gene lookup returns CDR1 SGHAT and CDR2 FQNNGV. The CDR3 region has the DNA TGTGCCAGCAGCTTGACAGGGTACCAGTCCCAGCATTTT. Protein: CASSLTGYQSQHF. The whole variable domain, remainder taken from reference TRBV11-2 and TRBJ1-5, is EAGVAQSPRYKIIEKRQSVAFWCNPISGHATLYWYQQILGQGPKLLIQFQNNGVVDDSQLPKDRFSAERLKGVDSTLKIQPAKLEDSAVYLCASSLTGYQSQHFGDGTRLSIL.

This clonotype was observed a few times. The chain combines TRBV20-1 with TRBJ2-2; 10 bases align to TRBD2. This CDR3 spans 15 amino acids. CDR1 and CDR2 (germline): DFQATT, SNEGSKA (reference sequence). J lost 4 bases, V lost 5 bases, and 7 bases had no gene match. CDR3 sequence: CSAPKREGLTGELFF. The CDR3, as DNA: TGCAGTGCTCCAAAGCGGGAGGGCCTCACCGGGGAGCTGTTTTTT.